This T cell receptor beta chain was recovered during a study of sequential checkpoint blockade in melanoma. Repertoires were generated with immunoSEQ multiplex PCR, while TCRdb's copy carries only in-frame clones and drops some. The sample shows around 6,000 clones, under 50% of them seen only once. Only a few counts were recorded for this clone. Germline loops: CDR1 LGHNA, CDR2 YNFKEQ. The CDR3 totals 18 residues. Trimming at V came to 1 base and at J to 4 bases, leaving 13 bases not matched to a gene. Treatment specified: randomized to nivolumab then ipilimumab (arm A) or the reverse (arm B). PBMC sorting kept live CD3+CD8+ cells without CD19 or CD56.

The V gene is TRBV4-2, the J gene TRBJ2-7; 10 nucleotides line up with TRBD2. The sequenced sample was CD8+ T cells sorted from blood (inferred from file names), obtained from a patient given nivolumab and ipilimumab in sequence. This receptor was taken from a human patient with melanoma. Some clones in this sample may be carry-over from other donors' samples. The CDR3, as DNA: TGTGCCAGCAGCCAAGTTCTCGGGCCGTCTAGCGGGGGTTACGAGCAGTACTTC. Encoded protein: CASSQVLGPSSGGYEQYF.